This entry lists 24 T cell receptor beta chains sequenced from one sample in a study of T cell responses to AZD1222 COVID-19 vaccine. Sequencing used immunoSEQ multiplex PCR; TCRdb keeps in-frame clones, though not all of them. The sample lists some 150,000 clones, roughly 90% occurring once. The source material was peripheral blood, sampled on day 0 of AZD1222 vaccination. The receptors were gathered from an adult in good health.

The genes are TRBV27 and TRBJ1-4; 11 bases agree with TRBD1. The V gene's germline CDR1 is MNHEY and CDR2 SMNVEV (reference sequence). Trimming removed 6 bases from V and 4 bases from J; junction bases left unmatched: 7. The CDR3 loop spans 16 amino acids. The DNA of the CDR3 is TGTGCCAGCAGAGGACAGGGGGCAACGGGTAATGAAAAACTGTTTTTT. It yields the protein CASRGQGATGNEKLFF.

The chain employs TRBV6-1 and TRBJ2-1; D is ambiguous. Germline lookup yields CDR1 MNHNS and CDR2 SASEGT. Between the trimmed V and J ends, which lost 1 base and 0 bases, there was a span of 16 bases. The CDR3 sequence is 18 residues long. CDR3 sequence reads: CASSEGRLHYDSYNEQFF. DNA for the CDR3: TGTGCCAGCAGTGAAGGGCGGCTGCACTACGACTCCTACAATGAGCAGTTCTTC.

The chain carries TRBV6-5 and TRBJ2-4; D is unresolved. Germline-derived CDR1 and CDR2 are MNHEY and SVGAGI. The germline V and J ends were trimmed by 4 bases and 0 bases, with 13 bases remaining between them. The CDR3 loop spans 16 amino acids. CDR3 sequence: CASSSNSLLAKNIQYF. The DNA of the CDR3 is TGTGCCAGCAGTTCCAACTCCTTACTAGCCAAAAACATTCAGTACTTC.

V and J are TRBV5-1 and TRBJ1-6; D unresolved. This CDR3 comprises 15 residues. Trimming cost V 1 base and J 8 bases, with 13 bases left between them. The germline V gene has CDR1 SGHRS and CDR2 YFSETQ. CDR3: CASSLSMFRYSPLHF. CDR3 sequence (DNA): TGCGCCAGCAGCTTGTCCATGTTCAGATATTCACCCCTCCACTTT.

This chain links TRBV19 with TRBJ2-1; 10 bases match TRBD1. With 10 bases clipped from V and 7 bases from J, the junction kept 13 bases outside the gene matches. The V gene's germline CDR1 is LNHDA and CDR2 SQIVND (reference sequence). CDR3 length equals 15 residues. The CDR3 bases are TGTGCCACCCATCCCGGGACAGGGGTCAGGAATGAGCAGTTCTTC. It yields the protein CATHPGTGVRNEQFF.

The chain is built from TRBV2 and TRBJ1-1; D is unclear. Trimming shortened V by 7 bases and J by 1 base, and 7 bases separated the two germline ends. The CDR3 runs to 12 residues. Germline loops: CDR1 SNHLY, CDR2 FYNNEI. CDR3 nucleotides: TGTGCCAGCAATCGGTGGAACACTGAAGCTTTCTTT. This translates into CASNRWNTEAFF.

The rearrangement joins TRBV4-1 to TRBJ2-5, with D perhaps being TRBD1 or TRBD2 (5 bases each). This CDR3 is built from 15 residues. Germline lookup yields CDR1 MGHRA and CDR2 YSYEKL. The germline V and J ends were trimmed by 0 bases and 5 bases, with 13 bases remaining between them. The CDR3 reads CASSQDWGYSETQYF. The CDR3 region has the DNA TGCGCCAGCAGCCAAGATTGGGGGTATTCGGAGACCCAGTACTTC.

The chain links TRBV7-2 to TRBJ2-2; D perhaps matches TRBD2 (5 bases). Trimming stripped 2 bases from V and 4 bases from J, with 17 bases between. From germline, CDR1 is SGHTA and CDR2 FQGNSA. CDR3 length: 17 residues. The DNA of the CDR3 is TGTGCCAGCAGCTTAAGCCGGGATGCGACGGGCACCGGGGAGCTGTTTTTT. This codes for CASSLSRDATGTGELFF.

The chain employs TRBV5-1 and TRBJ2-3; 11 bases are a match to TRBD2. The V gene's germline CDR1 is SGHRS and CDR2 YFSETQ. Unmatched junction bases numbered 8, after V lost 4 bases and J lost 10 bases. This CDR3 is built from 14 residues. The CDR3 coding sequence is TGCGCCAGCAGCGGTAGCGGGGGGGCATTGGCGCAGTATTTT. This sequence encodes CASSGSGGALAQYF.

The J gene is TRBJ1-6, the V gene TRBV27; D is uncertain. V shed 10 bases and J shed 0 bases, with 16 bases lying between them. The CDR3 is 16 amino acids. CDR1 is MNHEY, CDR2 SMNVEV, per germline (reference sequence). The CDR3 DNA reads TGTGCCACCGGAGGGTACTCGAGCTCCTATAATTCACCCCTCCACTTT. This codes for CATGGYSSSYNSPLHF.

The genes are TRBV24-1 and TRBJ1-5, with a possible D match to TRBD1 (6 bases). The CDR3 contains 15 residues. V lost 3 bases and J lost 3, with 11 bases in between. The germline V gene encodes CDR1 KGHDR and CDR2 SFDVKD. The CDR3 loop reads CATSDHDRTNQPQHF. CDR3 nucleotides: TGTGCCACCAGTGATCACGACAGGACCAATCAGCCCCAGCATTTT.

The V gene is TRBV10-1, the J gene TRBJ2-1; D gene unclear. The germline V gene encodes CDR1 WNHNN and CDR2 SYGVQD (reference sequence). Trimming shortened V by 2 bases and J by 6 bases, and 8 bases separated the two germline ends. The CDR3 runs 13 residues. CDR3 coding DNA: TGCGCCAGCAGTGAGGACCCCATCAATGAGCAGTTCTTC. Protein product: CASSEDPINEQFF.

The rearrangement uses TRBV9 and TRBJ2-1, with D tentatively TRBD1 (5 bases). The length of the CDR3 is 13 residues. Trimming stripped 6 bases from V and 7 bases from J, with 14 bases between. The germline V gene has CDR1 SGDLS and CDR2 YYNGEE. In nucleotides, the CDR3 is TGTGCCAGCAACGATGGGGCCTGGAATGAGCAGTTCTTC. This encodes CASNDGAWNEQFF.

V usage is TRBV18 and J usage is TRBJ2-3; no clear D gene. V was shortened by 2 bases and J by 7 bases, with 7 bases between the two germline ends. Germline CDR1 KGHSH, CDR2 LQKENI. The CDR3 runs to 12 residues. CDR3 in amino acids: CASSPGWNTQYF. CDR3 bases: TGTGCCAGCTCACCAGGTTGGAATACGCAGTATTTT.

The chain recombines TRBV15 with TRBJ2-3, with D hard to call. The V gene lost 1 base and the J gene lost 2 bases, with 7 bases spanning the gap. This CDR3 spans 14 amino acids. Germline V gene data show CDR1 as LNHNV and CDR2 as YYDKDF (reference sequence). CDR3 sequence: CATSRVVVTDTQYF. The CDR3, as DNA: TGTGCCACCAGCAGAGTGGTTGTCACAGATACGCAGTATTTT.

This chain uses TRBV29-1 with TRBJ1-6, with TRBD1 matching over 8 bases. V lost 4 bases to trimming and J lost 8 bases; unmatched junction nucleotides: 4. CDR1 is SQVTM, CDR2 ANQGSEA, per germline. This CDR3 comprises 13 residues. CDR3 nucleotide sequence: TGCAGCGTTGGATTGACAGGGGATTCACCCCTCCACTTT. Its translation: CSVGLTGDSPLHF.

The chain couples TRBV19 to TRBJ1-1; D remains ambiguous. The CDR3 has 14 amino acids. Per germline, CDR1 LNHDA and CDR2 SQIVND (reference sequence). V gave up 5 bases and J gave up 2 bases, with 12 bases separating them. The CDR3 bases are TGTGCCAGTAGTCCGTGGCAGATAAACACTGAAGCTTTCTTT. It specifies CASSPWQINTEAFF.

V is TRBV18 and J is TRBJ2-7, with D hard to call. CDR1 is KGHSH and CDR2 is LQKENI in the germline V gene. This CDR3 is 12 amino acids long. V was clipped by 0 bases and J by 5 bases, with 5 bases between them. CDR3 coding DNA: TGTGCCAGCTCACCACCTGGGGACGAGCAGTACTTC. Protein: CASSPPGDEQYF.

The sample holds a few counts of this clone. Other DNA sequences in this sample translate to the same CDR3. The chain carries TRBV12-3 or TRBV12-4 and TRBJ1-1; no reliable D call. V was shortened by 6 bases and J by 1 base, with 9 bases between the two germline ends. This CDR3 is built from 13 residues. The CDR3 spells CASSLGPNTEAFF. In nucleotides, the CDR3 is TGTGCCAGCAGCCTCGGGCCGAACACTGAAGCTTTCTTT.

The chain employs TRBV7-2 and TRBJ1-1; no clear D gene. CDR3 length: 15 amino acids. Trimming left V 0 bases short and J 2 bases short, with 10 bases between. Germline CDR1 is SGHTA and CDR2 is FQGNSA. For the CDR3, the DNA is TGTGCCAGCAGCTTAGCGGTCGGCGTCAACACTGAAGCTTTCTTT. Protein sequence: CASSLAVGVNTEAFF.

The chain has TRBV28 and TRBJ2-7; 10 nucleotides agree with TRBD2. J lost 3 bases, V lost 5 bases, and 7 bases had no gene match. Germline assignment: CDR1 MDHEN and CDR2 SYDVKM. The CDR3 has 15 amino acids. Here the CDR3 DNA reads TGTGCCAGCAGTGATCAGACTAGCGGGTACTACGAGCAGTACTTC. This sequence encodes CASSDQTSGYYEQYF.

The rearrangement joins TRBV5-6 to TRBJ1-2; D remains unclear. Germline values: CDR1 SGHDT, CDR2 YYEEEE. V was cut by 5 bases and J by 4 bases, with 9 bases left in between. This CDR3 is built from 12 residues. CDR3: CASSRVGYGYTF. The CDR3 DNA reads as TGTGCCAGCAGTCGAGTTGGCTATGGCTACACCTTC. The whole variable domain, filled in from reference TRBV5-6 and TRBJ1-2, reads DAGVTQSPTHLIKTRGQQVTLRCSPKSGHDTVSWYQQALGQGPQFIFQYYEEEERQRGNFPDRFSGHQFPNYSSELNVNALLLGDSALYLCASSRVGYGYTFGSGTRLTVV.

The chain couples TRBV28 to TRBJ2-7; 10 nucleotides match TRBD2. Germline loops: CDR1 MDHEN, CDR2 SYDVKM. CDR3 length: 13 residues. J lost 2 bases, V lost 7 bases, and 2 bases had no gene match. The DNA for the CDR3 is TGTGCCAGCACTAGCGGGAGAACCTACGAGCAGTACTTC. Its translation: CASTSGRTYEQYF.

This sequence joins TRBV28 and TRBJ2-2; D remains ambiguous. This CDR3 spans 16 amino acids. V shed 8 bases and J shed 1 base, with 17 bases lying between them. Germline V gene lookup returns CDR1 MDHEN and CDR2 SYDVKM. The CDR3: CASDGSLGWNTGELFF. As DNA, the CDR3 is TGTGCCAGCGACGGGTCTTTAGGATGGAACACCGGGGAGCTGTTTTTT.